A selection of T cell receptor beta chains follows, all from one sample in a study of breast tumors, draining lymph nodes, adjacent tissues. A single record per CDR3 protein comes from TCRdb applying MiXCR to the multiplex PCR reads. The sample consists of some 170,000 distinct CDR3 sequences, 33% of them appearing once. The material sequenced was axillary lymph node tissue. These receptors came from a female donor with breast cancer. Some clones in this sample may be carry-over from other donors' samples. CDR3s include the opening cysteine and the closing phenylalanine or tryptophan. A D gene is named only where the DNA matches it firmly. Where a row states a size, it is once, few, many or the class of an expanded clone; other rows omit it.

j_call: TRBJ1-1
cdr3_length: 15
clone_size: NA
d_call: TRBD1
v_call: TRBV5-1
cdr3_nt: TGCGCCAGCAGCTCTTCGACAGGGGGCATCACTGAAGCTTTCTTT
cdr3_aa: CASSSSTGGITEAFF

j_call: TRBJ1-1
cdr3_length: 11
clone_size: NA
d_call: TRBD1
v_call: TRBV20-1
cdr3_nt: TGCAGTGCTAGTCGACAGGGGGAAGCTTTCTTT
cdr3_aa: CSASRQGEAFF

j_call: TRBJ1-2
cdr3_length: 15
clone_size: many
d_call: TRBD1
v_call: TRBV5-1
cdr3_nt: TGCGCCAGCAGCGCCGGGACAGGGTTCTACTATGGCTACACCTTC
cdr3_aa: CASSAGTGFYYGYTF

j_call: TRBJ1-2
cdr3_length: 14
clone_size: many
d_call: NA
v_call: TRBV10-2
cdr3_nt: TGCGCCAGCAGTGAGTCAGCAGAGGGCTATGGCTACACCTTC
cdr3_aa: CASSESAEGYGYTF

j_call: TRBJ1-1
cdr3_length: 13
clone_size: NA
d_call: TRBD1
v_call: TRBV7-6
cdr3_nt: TGTGCCAGCAGCCTCCGGACAGGGGAGAGGGCTTTCTTT
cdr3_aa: CASSLRTGERAFF

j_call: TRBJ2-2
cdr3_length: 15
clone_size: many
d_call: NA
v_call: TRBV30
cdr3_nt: TGTGCCTGGAGTGGCACTTCCTCAGGGGCCGGGGAGCTGTTTTTT
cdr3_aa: CAWSGTSSGAGELFF

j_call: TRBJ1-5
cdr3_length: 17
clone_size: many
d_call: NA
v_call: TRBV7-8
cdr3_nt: TGTGCCAGCAGCTTAGCGCGAGGAGGGAGAGGCAATCAGCCCCAGCATTTT
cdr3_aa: CASSLARGGRGNQPQHF

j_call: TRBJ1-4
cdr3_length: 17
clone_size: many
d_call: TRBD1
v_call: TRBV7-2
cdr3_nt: TGTGCCAGCAGCGCTGGGACAGGGGGGGTGTCTAATGAAAAACTGTTTTTT
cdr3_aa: CASSAGTGGVSNEKLFF

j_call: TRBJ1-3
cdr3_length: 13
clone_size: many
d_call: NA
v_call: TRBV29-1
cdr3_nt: TGCAGCGTTGACGGGGACTCTGGAAACACCATATATTTT
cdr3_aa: CSVDGDSGNTIYF

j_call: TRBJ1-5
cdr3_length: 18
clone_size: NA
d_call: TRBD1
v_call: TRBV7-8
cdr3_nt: TGTGCCAGCAGCTTATACAGGGGGCCATGGTCTAGCAATCAGCCCCAGCATTTT
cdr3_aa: CASSLYRGPWSSNQPQHF

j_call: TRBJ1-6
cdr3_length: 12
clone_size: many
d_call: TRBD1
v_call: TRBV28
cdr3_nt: TGTGCCAGCGGACAGGGAAATTCACCCCTCCACTTT
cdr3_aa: CASGQGNSPLHF

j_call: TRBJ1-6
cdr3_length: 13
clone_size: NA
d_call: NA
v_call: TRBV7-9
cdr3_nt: TGTGCCAGCAGCTCAGAGAGAAGTTCACCCCCCCACTTT
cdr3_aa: CASSSERSSPPHF

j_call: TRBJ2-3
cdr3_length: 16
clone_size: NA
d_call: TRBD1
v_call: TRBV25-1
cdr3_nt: TGTGCCAGCAGTGATCTAGGGACAGGGGGTACAGATACGCAGTATTTT
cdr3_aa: CASSDLGTGGTDTQYF

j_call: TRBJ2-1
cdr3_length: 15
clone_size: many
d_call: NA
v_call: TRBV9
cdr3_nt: TGTGCCAGCAGCGACCCGACAGAACCTTACAATGAGCAGTTCTTC
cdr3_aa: CASSDPTEPYNEQFF

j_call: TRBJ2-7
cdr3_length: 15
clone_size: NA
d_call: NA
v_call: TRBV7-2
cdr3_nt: TGTGCCAGCAGCTTGAGGGACGGGAGTGGATACGAGCAGTACTTT
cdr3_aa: CASSLRDGSGYEQYF

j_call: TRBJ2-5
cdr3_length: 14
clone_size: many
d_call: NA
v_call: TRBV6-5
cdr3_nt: TGTGCCAGCAGTTACTCGGGCGGTAGGGAGACCCAGTACTTC
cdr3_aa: CASSYSGGRETQYF

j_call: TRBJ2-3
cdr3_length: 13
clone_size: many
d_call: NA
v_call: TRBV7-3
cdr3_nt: TGTGCCAGCAGTAGACATAACACAGATACGCAGTATTTT
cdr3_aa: CASSRHNTDTQYF

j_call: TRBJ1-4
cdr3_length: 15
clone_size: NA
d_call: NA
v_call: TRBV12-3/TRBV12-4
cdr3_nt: TGTGCCAGCAGTAGCGACGGGACCCGAGGGTGTAAACTGTTTTTT
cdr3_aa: CASSSDGTRGCKLFF

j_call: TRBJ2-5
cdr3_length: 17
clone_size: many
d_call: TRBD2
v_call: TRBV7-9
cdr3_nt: TGTGCCAGCAGCTTAGCACCGGGACTAGCGGACCAAGAGACCCAGTACTTC
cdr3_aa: CASSLAPGLADQETQYF

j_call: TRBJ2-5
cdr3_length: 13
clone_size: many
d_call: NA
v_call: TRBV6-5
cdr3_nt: TGTGCCAGCAGGGGTATTGGCCAAGAGACCCAGTACTTC
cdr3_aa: CASRGIGQETQYF

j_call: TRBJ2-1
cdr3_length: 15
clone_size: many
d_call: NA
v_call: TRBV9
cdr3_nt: TGTGCCAGCAGCCTCTGGGGTAGCGGAAACAATGAGCAGTTCTTC
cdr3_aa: CASSLWGSGNNEQFF

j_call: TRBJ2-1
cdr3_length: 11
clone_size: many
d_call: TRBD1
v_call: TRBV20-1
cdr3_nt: TGCAGTGCTGGCCGGGACAGGGACCCCCTCTTC
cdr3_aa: CSAGRDRDPLF

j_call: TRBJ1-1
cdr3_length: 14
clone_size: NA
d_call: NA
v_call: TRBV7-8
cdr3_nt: TGTGCCAGCAGCTTAGAACGAACGGGGGCTGAAGCTTTCTTT
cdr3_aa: CASSLERTGAEAFF

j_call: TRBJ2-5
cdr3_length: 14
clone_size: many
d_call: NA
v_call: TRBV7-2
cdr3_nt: TGTGCCAGCAGCTCGCGACAGGCGGGTTGGGCCCAGTACTTC
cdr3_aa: CASSSRQAGWAQYF

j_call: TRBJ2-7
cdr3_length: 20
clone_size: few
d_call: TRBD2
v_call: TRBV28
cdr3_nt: TGTGCCAGCAGCCCCCCCGTCGGTCCACTAGCGGGGGTACTCTCCTACGAGCAGTACTTC
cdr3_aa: CASSPPVGPLAGVLSYEQYF

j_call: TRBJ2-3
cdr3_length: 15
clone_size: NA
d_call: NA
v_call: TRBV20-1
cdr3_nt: TGCAGTGCTAGAGGAAGCGGAGCTAGCACAGATACGCAGTATTTT
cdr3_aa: CSARGSGASTDTQYF

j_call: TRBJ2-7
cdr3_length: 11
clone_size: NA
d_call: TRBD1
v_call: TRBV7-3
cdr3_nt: TGTGCCGGACAGGGGGCCTACGAGCAGTACTTC
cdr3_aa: CAGQGAYEQYF

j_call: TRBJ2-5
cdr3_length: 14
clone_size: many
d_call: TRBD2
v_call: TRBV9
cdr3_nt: TGTGCCAGCAGCGTAGCCACTAGCGGAGAGACCCAGTACTTC
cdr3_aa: CASSVATSGETQYF

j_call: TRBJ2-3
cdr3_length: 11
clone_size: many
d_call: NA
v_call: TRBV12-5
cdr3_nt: TGTGCTAGTGGGATCGGAGATACGCAGTATTTT
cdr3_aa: CASGIGDTQYF

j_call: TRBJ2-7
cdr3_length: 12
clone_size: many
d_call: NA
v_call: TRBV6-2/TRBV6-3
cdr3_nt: TGTGCCAGCAGGGACAAACCTTACGAGCAGTACTTC
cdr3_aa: CASRDKPYEQYF

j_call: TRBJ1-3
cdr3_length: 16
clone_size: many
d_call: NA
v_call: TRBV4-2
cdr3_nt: TGTGCCAGCAGCCTCCCGGGGGTAACCAGTAGAAACACCATATATTTT
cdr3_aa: CASSLPGVTSRNTIYF

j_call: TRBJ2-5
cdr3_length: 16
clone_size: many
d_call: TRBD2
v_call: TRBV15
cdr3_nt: TGTGCCACCAGCAGAGGCCCTAGCGGGGGGGAAGAGACCCAGTACTTC
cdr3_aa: CATSRGPSGGEETQYF

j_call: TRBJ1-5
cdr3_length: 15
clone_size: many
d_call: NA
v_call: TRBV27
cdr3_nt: TGTGCCAGCAGTTCGGACAGTCATAGCAATCAGCCCCAGCATTTT
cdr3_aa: CASSSDSHSNQPQHF

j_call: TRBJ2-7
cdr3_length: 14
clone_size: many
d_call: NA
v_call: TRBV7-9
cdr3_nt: TGTGCCAGCAGCTCAGGGGGGGTCTCCTACGAGCAGTACTTC
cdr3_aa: CASSSGGVSYEQYF

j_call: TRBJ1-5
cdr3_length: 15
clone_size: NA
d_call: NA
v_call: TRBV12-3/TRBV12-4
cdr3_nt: TGTGCCAGCAGTTTATCGGGCACAAGGGTTCAGCCCCAGCATTTT
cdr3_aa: CASSLSGTRVQPQHF

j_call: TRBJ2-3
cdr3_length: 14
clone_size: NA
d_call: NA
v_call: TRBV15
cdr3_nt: TGTGCCACCAGCAGCTTAGGGTTGACAGATACGCAGTATTTT
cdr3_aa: CATSSLGLTDTQYF

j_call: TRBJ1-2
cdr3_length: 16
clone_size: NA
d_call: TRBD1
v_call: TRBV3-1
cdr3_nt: TGTGCCAGCAGCCAAGCAGGACAGGGGGCTTACTATGGCTACACCTTC
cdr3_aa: CASSQAGQGAYYGYTF

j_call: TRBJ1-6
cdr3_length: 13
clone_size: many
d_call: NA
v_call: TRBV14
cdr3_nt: TGTGCCCCCCTGAGACGCCAAGGGACACCCCTCCACTTT
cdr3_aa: CAPLRRQGTPLHF

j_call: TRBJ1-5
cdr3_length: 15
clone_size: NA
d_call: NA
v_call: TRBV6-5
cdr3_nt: TGTGCCAGCAGTCACTCCCAGGGGACCAGCCAGCCCCAGCATTTT
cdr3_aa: CASSHSQGTSQPQHF

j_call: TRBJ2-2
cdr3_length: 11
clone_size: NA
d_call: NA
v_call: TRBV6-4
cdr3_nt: TGTGCCGTTAGGGGCGACGGGGAGCTGTTTTTT
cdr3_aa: CAVRGDGELFF

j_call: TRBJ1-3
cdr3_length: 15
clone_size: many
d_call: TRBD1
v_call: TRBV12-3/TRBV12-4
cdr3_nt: TGTGCCAGCAGTACCGACAGGGGATATGGAAACACCATATATTTT
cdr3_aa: CASSTDRGYGNTIYF